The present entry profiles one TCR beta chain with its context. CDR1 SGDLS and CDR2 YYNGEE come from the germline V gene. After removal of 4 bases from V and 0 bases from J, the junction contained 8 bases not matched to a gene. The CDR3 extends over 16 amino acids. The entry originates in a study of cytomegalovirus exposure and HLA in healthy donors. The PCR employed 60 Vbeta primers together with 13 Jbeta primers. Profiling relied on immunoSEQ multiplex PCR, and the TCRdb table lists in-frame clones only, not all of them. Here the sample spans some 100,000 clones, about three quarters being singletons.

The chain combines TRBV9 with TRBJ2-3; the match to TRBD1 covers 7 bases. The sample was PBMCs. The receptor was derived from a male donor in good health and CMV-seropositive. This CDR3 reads CASSSGQVTSTDTQYF. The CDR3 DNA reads TGTGCCAGCAGCTCTGGACAGGTGACTAGCACAGATACGCAGTATTTT.